Presented here are 22 T cell receptor beta chains from one specimen sequenced in a study of somatic mutations in cytotoxic T cells in rheumatoid arthritis. Some clones are missing from TCRdb's copy, which holds only in-frame ones; the method was immunoSEQ multiplex PCR. In the table there are fewer than 20,000 clones, 74% of which are singletons. Sample: CD8+ T cells sorted from blood. Receptors originate from a man aged 55 to 69 in good health.

In DNA, the CDR3 is TGTGCCAGCAGCTTAGGTCTTTTGGGGGGGGGCTCCTACAATGAGCAGTTCTTC. It translates to CASSLGLLGGGSYNEQFF. The chain joins TRBV7-4 to TRBJ2-1; 7 bases agree with TRBD2. Germline CDR1 SGHVT, CDR2 SQSDAQ. V shed 1 base, J shed 0 bases, and the junction held 9 bases outside the gene matches. The CDR3 loop spans 18 amino acids.

The chain combines TRBV19 with TRBJ1-5; weak D call: TRBD1 (6 bases). V was trimmed by 10 bases and J by 4 bases, leaving 17 bases between them. Germline V gene lookup returns CDR1 LNHDA and CDR2 SQIVND (reference sequence). There are 14 residues in the CDR3. The chain's CDR3 is CATDEGGINQPQHF. The CDR3 DNA sequence: TGTGCCACCGACGAGGGGGGGATAAATCAGCCCCAGCATTTT.

CDR3 sequence: CASSDKDRNMNTEAFF. The DNA of the CDR3 is TGTGCCAGCAGCGATAAGGACAGGAACATGAACACTGAAGCTTTCTTT. The rearrangement joins TRBV5-4 to TRBJ1-1; 7 nucleotides match TRBD1. V was pared by 4 bases and J by 0 bases, with 9 bases of the junction left unmatched. Germline V gene data show CDR1 as SGHNT and CDR2 as YYREEE (reference sequence). The CDR3 runs to 16 residues.

This clone was seen once. The V gene is TRBV29-1, the J gene TRBJ2-1; tentatively, D is TRBD1 (5 bases). V lost 4 bases, J lost 3 bases, and 10 bases lay in between. The CDR3 sequence is 13 residues long. Germline CDR1 reads SQVTM; CDR2 reads ANQGSEA. The CDR3 is CSVGRADYNEQFF. The CDR3 DNA is TGCAGCGTTGGCAGGGCTGACTACAATGAGCAGTTCTTC.

The rearrangement joins TRBV7-8 to TRBJ2-2; 7 nucleotides match TRBD2. CDR3 size: 16 residues. Germline-derived CDR1 and CDR2 are SGHVS and FQNEAQ. With V trimmed by 1 base and J by 5 bases, 7 bases remained unmatched. CDR3 nucleotides: TGTGCCAGCAGCTTAGAGGCGGGAGTAGGGACCGGGGAGCTGTTTTTT. It yields the protein CASSLEAGVGTGELFF.

V gene TRBV6-1 combines with J gene TRBJ2-1, with 7 bases that match TRBD2. The germline V gene has CDR1 MNHNS and CDR2 SASEGT. CDR3 length: 14 amino acids. With V trimmed by 5 bases and J by 8 bases, 9 bases remained unmatched. CDR3 sequence reads: CASSQGLVPYEQFF. CDR3 in DNA: TGTGCCAGCAGTCAAGGACTAGTTCCCTATGAGCAGTTCTTC.

Note on this clone: Its ends do not fully match the called genes, so a read error is possible. V usage is TRBV2 and J usage is TRBJ2-1; 9 bases fit TRBD2. CDR3 length equals 13 residues. The V gene's germline CDR1 is SNHLY and CDR2 FYNNEI. The CDR3 DNA follows: TGTGCCAGCCGCGGGGGGGTGGAACAATGGTTAATCTTC. This codes for CASRGGVEQWLIF.

This chain uses TRBV18 with TRBJ2-1; weak D call: TRBD2 (6 bases). Germline lookup yields CDR1 KGHSH and CDR2 LQKENI. V was shortened by 2 bases and J by 5 bases, with 13 bases between the two germline ends. The CDR3 covers 15 residues. CDR3 sequence (DNA): TGTGCCAGCTCACCAACGGCTAGCGCCAACAATGAGCAGTTCTTC. This sequence encodes CASSPTASANNEQFF.

This sequence joins TRBV2 and TRBJ2-3; TRBD2 matches 8 bases. V trimming: 8 bases; J trimming: 5 bases; junction bases outside the gene matches: 12. There are 15 residues in the CDR3. Germline V gene lookup returns CDR1 SNHLY and CDR2 FYNNEI. The DNA of the CDR3 is TGTGCCAGCCAGATAAGCGGGGGAATAGGAGATACGCAGTATTTT. Its translation is CASQISGGIGDTQYF. Looking up the rest from reference TRBV2 and TRBJ2-3 gives the full variable domain: EPEVTQTPSHQVTQMGQEVILRCVPISNHLYFYWYRQILGQKVEFLVSFYNNEISEKSEIFDDQFSVERPDGSNFTLKIRSTKLEDSAMYFCASQISGGIGDTQYFGPGTRLTVL.

The rearrangement joins TRBV10-3 to TRBJ2-3; 8 bases match TRBD1. Germline V gene data show CDR1 as ENHRY and CDR2 as SYGVKD. This CDR3 has 15 amino acids. With V trimmed by 5 bases and J by 0 bases, 4 bases remained unmatched. Here the CDR3 reads CAISQDRASTDTQYF. The CDR3 nucleotides read TGTGCCATCAGTCAGGACAGGGCCAGCACAGATACGCAGTATTTT.

As DNA, the CDR3 is TGCGCCAGCAGCCAAGCCCCATCCGCGACAGGTGAAGCTTTCTTT. Its protein product is CASSQAPSATGEAFF. This chain joins TRBV4-3 and TRBJ1-1; tentatively, D is TRBD1 (6 bases). This CDR3 is built from 15 residues. The V and J ends lost 1 base and 7 bases respectively, with 16 bases between them. Per germline, CDR1 LGHNA and CDR2 YSLEER.

The gene calls are TRBV7-9 and TRBJ2-7; D is undetermined. V was trimmed by 1 base and J by 2 bases, leaving 6 bases between them. Germline V gene lookup returns CDR1 SEHNR and CDR2 FQNEAQ (reference sequence). This CDR3 contains 13 residues. In nucleotides, the CDR3 is TGTGCCAGCAGCTTAGTTAGTACCTACGAGCAGTACTTC. It specifies CASSLVSTYEQYF.

Note on this clone: Other DNA variants within this sample encode the same CDR3. The genes are TRBV7-8 and TRBJ2-7, with D hard to call. The CDR3 runs 11 residues. Trimming cost V 1 base and J 7 bases, with 5 bases left between them. The germline CDR1 and CDR2 sequences are SGHVS and FQNEAQ. The CDR3 sequence: CASSLVAEQYF. As DNA, the CDR3 is TGTGCCAGCAGCTTAGTAGCAGAGCAGTACTTC.

The CDR3 sequence: CASSPGGRVTGIETQYF. The DNA for the CDR3 is TGTGCCAGCAGCCCAGGCGGTCGCGTCACCGGGATTGAGACCCAGTACTTC. V gene TRBV7-3 combines with J gene TRBJ2-5; possibly TRBD2 for D (5 bases). The V end was cut by 5 bases, the J end by 5 bases, with 24 bases between. Germline V gives CDR1 SGHTA, CDR2 FQGTGA. The CDR3 consists of 17 residues.

CDR3 sequence reads: CASSVGAQTTNEKLFF. CDR3 nucleotide sequence: TGTGCCAGCAGCGTAGGTGCTCAGACAACTAATGAAAAACTGTTTTTT. The chain carries TRBV9 and TRBJ1-4; D gene ambiguous. The CDR3 spans 16 residues. The V end lost 0 bases, the J end lost 0 bases, and 9 bases lay between the germline ends. The germline CDR1 and CDR2 sequences are SGDLS and YYNGEE.

The chain combines TRBV7-9 with TRBJ2-5, with 7 nucleotides matching TRBD1. The CDR3 totals 14 residues. Germline V CDR1 and CDR2: SEHNR, FQNEAQ (reference sequence). Trimming at V came to 4 bases and at J to 3 bases, leaving 5 bases not matched to a gene. The CDR3 nucleotides are TGTGCCAGCAGCTCGACAGGGCGGGAAGAGACCCAGTACTTC. It encodes CASSSTGREETQYF.

This clone is large (0.1 to 1%). The chain has TRBV6-4 and TRBJ1-1; D is ambiguous. The CDR3 sequence is 13 residues long. Germline CDR1 is MRHNA and CDR2 is SNTAGT. V was clipped by 2 bases and J by 1 base, with 5 bases between them. The CDR3 bases are TGTGCCAGCAGTGACGGCCCGAACACTGAAGCTTTCTTT. It yields the protein CASSDGPNTEAFF.

On this clone: Germline and junction disagree at one end, which may indicate a read error. The chain carries TRBV19 and TRBJ2-7, with a tentative D call TRBD2 (6 bases). Looked up from germline, CDR1 is LNHDA and CDR2 is SQIVND (reference sequence). The CDR3 has 14 residues. CDR3 coding DNA: TGTGCCAGTAGAGATACGGGGGACTCCTACGAGCGGTACTTC. It specifies CASRDTGDSYERYF.

J is TRBJ1-1 and V is TRBV5-1; 7 nucleotides match TRBD1. Germline trimming cut 4 bases from V and 0 bases from J; bases unmatched to any gene: 6. Germline CDR1 is SGHRS and CDR2 is YFSETQ. The CDR3 consists of 15 residues. This chain's CDR3 is CASSELDRVNTEAFF. The CDR3 nucleotides read TGCGCCAGCAGCGAGCTCGACAGGGTGAACACTGAAGCTTTCTTT.

The chain couples TRBV5-4 to TRBJ2-5; unclear D gene. Germline V lookup: CDR1 SGHNT, CDR2 YYREEE (reference sequence). V was trimmed by 1 base and J by 5 bases, leaving 9 bases between them. This CDR3 is built from 13 residues. CDR3 loop: CASSLPPRETQYF. CDR3 nucleotides: TGTGCCAGCAGCTTGCCCCCCCGGGAGACCCAGTACTTC.

This clone was counted only a few times. V is TRBV7-9 and J is TRBJ2-5, with a possible D match to TRBD2 (7 bases). V was clipped by 5 bases and J by 4 bases, with 17 bases between them. Looked up from germline, CDR1 is SEHNR and CDR2 is FQNEAQ (reference sequence). The length of the CDR3 is 15 residues. CDR3 sequence reads: CASSLVGGARETQYF. The CDR3 DNA reads TGTGCCAGCAGCCTCGTGGGGGGGGCCCGAGAGACCCAGTACTTC.

Within the sample, this clone is medium-sized. The chain couples TRBV2 to TRBJ1-2; no definite D call. V shed 4 bases and J shed 4 bases, with 7 bases lying between them. Germline loops: CDR1 SNHLY, CDR2 FYNNEI. The CDR3 loop spans 12 amino acids. The chain's CDR3 is CASSAAGYGYTF. The CDR3 coding sequence is TGTGCCAGCAGTGCGGCAGGCTATGGCTACACCTTC.